These 20 T cell receptor beta chains were sequenced from one sample in a study of blood T cell repertoires in COVID-19. Profiling relied on immunoSEQ multiplex PCR, and the TCRdb table lists in-frame clones only, not all of them. The sample has about 340,000 clones, under 95% seen once. Material for sequencing was peripheral blood. These receptors were obtained from a woman aged 18-30 years who had recovered from COVID-19.

This chain uses TRBV12-5 with TRBJ2-7; 13 positions agree with TRBD2. The CDR3 contains 15 residues. V trimming: 6 bases; J trimming: 1 base; junction bases outside the gene matches: 3. Germline V gene data show CDR1 as LGHNT and CDR2 as FRNRAP. The CDR3 is CASGLLAGGSYEQYV. CDR3 nucleotide sequence: TGTGCTAGTGGGTTACTAGCGGGAGGGTCCTACGAGCAGTACGTC.

This clone occurred once. The chain is built from TRBV11-3 and TRBJ1-1; TRBD1 might be the D (5 bases). This CDR3 comprises 13 residues. V dropped 3 bases and J dropped 2 bases, with 7 bases sitting between them. Germline V gene data show CDR1 as SGHNT and CDR2 as YENEEA. CDR3 protein: CASSFQGNTEAFF. CDR3 DNA: TGTGCCAGCAGCTTTCAGGGAAACACTGAAGCTTTCTTT.

This chain joins TRBV19 and TRBJ1-1; 7 bases fit TRBD1. Germline assignment: CDR1 LNHDA and CDR2 SQIVND (reference sequence). The CDR3 spans 15 residues. V trimming: 2 bases; J trimming: 2 bases; junction bases outside the gene matches: 5. In DNA, the CDR3 is TGTGCCAGTAGTATACGGGGACAGCTTAACACTGAAGCTTTCTTT. Its translation is CASSIRGQLNTEAFF.

This chain connects TRBV6-2 or TRBV6-3 to TRBJ1-5; D is possibly TRBD1 (5 bases). The CDR3 has 14 amino acids. Germline V gene data show CDR1 as MNHEY and CDR2 as SVGEGT. Trimming shortened V by 4 bases and J by 5 bases, and 12 bases separated the two germline ends. In DNA, the CDR3 is TGTGCCAGCAGTTTACAGACAGACTATCAGCCCCAGCATTTT. Translated: CASSLQTDYQPQHF.

The chain uses TRBV10-3 and TRBJ1-5; D gene unclear. V lost 0 bases and J 6 bases, leaving 9 bases between the germline ends. CDR1 is ENHRY, CDR2 SYGVKD, per germline. The CDR3 runs 14 residues. This CDR3 is CAISESGRVQPQHF. The CDR3 coding sequence is TGTGCCATCAGTGAGTCAGGGAGGGTTCAGCCCCAGCATTTT.

The chain uses TRBV6-6 and TRBJ2-5; D is possibly TRBD2 (6 bases). This CDR3 spans 14 amino acids. Germline V gene data show CDR1 as MNHNY and CDR2 as SVGAGI (reference sequence). Trimming cost V 6 bases and J 5 bases, with 16 bases left between them. As DNA, the CDR3 is TGTGCCAGCAGCCTAGCGCCCAGTGGGGAGACCCAGTACTTC. The encoded protein is CASSLAPSGETQYF.

V gene TRBV5-1 combines with J gene TRBJ2-1; 7 positions agree with TRBD2. CDR1 and CDR2 (germline): SGHRS, YFSETQ. V was pared by 2 bases and J by 8 bases, with 10 bases of the junction left unmatched. The CDR3 is made up of 15 amino acids. This CDR3 is CASSLVVGGAYEQFF. In DNA, the CDR3 is TGCGCCAGCAGCTTAGTGGTGGGAGGGGCGTATGAGCAGTTCTTC. Variable domain in full (rest from reference TRBV5-1 and TRBJ2-1): KAGVTQTPRYLIKTRGQQVTLSCSPISGHRSVSWYQQTPGQGLQFLFEYFSETQRNKGNFPGRFSGRQFSNSRSEMNVSTLELGDSALYLCASSLVVGGAYEQFFGPGTRLTVL.

This clone was seen more than once but under ten times. This sequence joins TRBV29-1 and TRBJ2-3, with D perhaps matching TRBD2 (5 bases). The CDR3 totals 13 residues. Germline CDR1 SQVTM, CDR2 ANQGSEA. V lost 4 bases, J lost 2 bases, and 10 bases lay in between. This chain's CDR3 is CSVATGFTDTQYF. The DNA of the CDR3 is TGCAGCGTTGCCACGGGGTTCACAGATACGCAGTATTTT.

The J gene is TRBJ1-1, the V gene TRBV19; D is perhaps TRBD1 (6 bases). Germline CDR1 LNHDA, CDR2 SQIVND (reference sequence). The CDR3 loop spans 13 amino acids. V was trimmed by 5 bases and J by 4 bases, leaving 11 bases between them. The CDR3, as DNA: TGTGCCAGTAGTCCAACAGGGAGCACTGAAGCTTTCTTT. This encodes CASSPTGSTEAFF.

This chain connects TRBV9 to TRBJ1-2; no clear D gene. V lost 0 bases and J 5 bases, leaving 11 bases between the germline ends. This CDR3 is 14 amino acids long. Germline-derived CDR1 and CDR2 are SGDLS and YYNGEE. The CDR3 nucleotides read TGTGCCAGCAGCGTAGCTACGGCAGGTTATGGCTACACCTTC. It translates to CASSVATAGYGYTF.

The chain couples TRBV6-6 to TRBJ2-1; 8 bases are shared with TRBD1. The CDR3 is 18 amino acids. V shed 5 bases and J 7 bases; nucleotides not matched to a gene: 19. The V gene's germline CDR1 is MNHNY and CDR2 SVGAGI (reference sequence). CDR3 protein: CASSRLRLPGGLRNEQFF. The DNA for the CDR3 is TGTGCCAGCAGTCGTCTTCGCCTCCCAGGGGGCCTGAGAAATGAGCAGTTCTTC.

The V gene is TRBV4-3, the J gene TRBJ2-2; the match to TRBD1 covers 10 bases. CDR1 and CDR2 (germline): LGHNA, YSLEER. V dropped 3 bases and J dropped 6; count of bases not matched to a gene: 7. The CDR3 totals 16 residues. The CDR3 region has the DNA TGCGCCAGCAGCCAGGGTAGGGGACAGGGGCCCGGGGAGCTGTTTTTT. It translates to CASSQGRGQGPGELFF.

J is TRBJ2-5 and V is TRBV30; D is possibly TRBD2 (6 bases). The V gene lost 0 bases and the J gene lost 1 base, with 12 bases spanning the gap. CDR3 length: 15 amino acids. Looked up from germline, CDR1 is GTSNPN and CDR2 is SVGIG (reference sequence). The CDR3 loop is CAWSVSAGFQETQYF. In nucleotides, the CDR3 is TGTGCCTGGAGTGTATCGGCGGGGTTCCAAGAGACCCAGTACTTC. The entire variable domain, with the rest obtained from reference TRBV30 and TRBJ2-5, is as follows: SQTIHQWPATLVQPVGSPLSLECTVEGTSNPNLYWYRQAAGRGLQLLFYSVGIGQISSEVPQNLSASRPQDRQFILSSKKLLLSDSGFYLCAWSVSAGFQETQYFGPGTRLLVL.

The chain uses TRBV30 and TRBJ2-2; 11 nucleotides match TRBD2. Germline V gene data show CDR1 as GTSNPN and CDR2 as SVGIG (reference sequence). Unmatched junction bases numbered 4, after V lost 3 bases and J lost 1 base. This CDR3 contains 16 residues. The CDR3 protein is CAWRAGTSGNTGELFF. The CDR3 bases are TGTGCCTGGAGAGCCGGGACTAGCGGGAACACCGGGGAGCTGTTTTTT.

This clone was counted once. The chain uses TRBV29-1 and TRBJ1-1, with D unresolved. The CDR3 spans 13 residues. The germline CDR1 and CDR2 sequences are SQVTM and ANQGSEA. V shed 7 bases and J shed 2 bases, with 14 bases lying between them. DNA of the CDR3: TGCAGCGCCCTCGGTGGGCCAAACACTGAAGCTTTCTTT. As protein: CSALGGPNTEAFF.

The chain employs TRBV12-3 or TRBV12-4 and TRBJ1-4; D might be TRBD1 (5 bases). Between the trimmed V and J ends, which lost 5 bases and 7 bases, there was a span of 8 bases. The CDR3 has 12 amino acids. The CDR3 is CASSGGGEKLFF. CDR3 bases: TGTGCCAGCAGTGGGGGAGGTGAAAAACTGTTTTTT.

The chain links TRBV18 to TRBJ2-3; 9 nucleotides align to TRBD2. V was clipped by 3 bases and J by 2 bases; unmatched bases: 6. There are 16 residues in the CDR3. CDR1 and CDR2 (germline): KGHSH, LQKENI. The CDR3 DNA is TGTGCCAGCTCACCGGCTAGCGGGGCCCTCACAGATACGCAGTATTTT. Translated: CASSPASGALTDTQYF.

V usage is TRBV29-1 and J usage is TRBJ1-4, with TRBD1 matching over 7 bases. In germline, CDR1 is SQVTM, CDR2 ANQGSEA. The CDR3 totals 16 residues. V was clipped by 5 bases and J by 4 bases; unmatched bases: 13. The DNA for the CDR3 is TGCAGCGTTTACATGCGGGGACAGCCCGGTAATGAAAAACTGTTTTTT. Protein sequence: CSVYMRGQPGNEKLFF.

This chain connects TRBV7-9 to TRBJ2-5; tentative D call: TRBD1 (6 bases). In germline, CDR1 is SEHNR, CDR2 FQNEAQ (reference sequence). Trimming took off 1 base at V and 1 base at J, with 16 bases between the two ends. This CDR3 region has 17 residues. This CDR3 is CASSLGQFGRGQETQYF. CDR3 in DNA: TGTGCCAGCAGCTTAGGTCAGTTCGGCAGGGGCCAAGAGACCCAGTACTTC.

This chain links TRBV2 with TRBJ2-4; 10 nucleotides match TRBD2. V lost 3 bases and J lost 3; bases outside the gene matches: 2. The CDR3 length is 15 residues. Germline V lookup: CDR1 SNHLY, CDR2 FYNNEI. CDR3 DNA: TGTGCCAGCAGTGATGGGACTAGCGTCAAAAACATTCAGTACTTC. As protein: CASSDGTSVKNIQYF.